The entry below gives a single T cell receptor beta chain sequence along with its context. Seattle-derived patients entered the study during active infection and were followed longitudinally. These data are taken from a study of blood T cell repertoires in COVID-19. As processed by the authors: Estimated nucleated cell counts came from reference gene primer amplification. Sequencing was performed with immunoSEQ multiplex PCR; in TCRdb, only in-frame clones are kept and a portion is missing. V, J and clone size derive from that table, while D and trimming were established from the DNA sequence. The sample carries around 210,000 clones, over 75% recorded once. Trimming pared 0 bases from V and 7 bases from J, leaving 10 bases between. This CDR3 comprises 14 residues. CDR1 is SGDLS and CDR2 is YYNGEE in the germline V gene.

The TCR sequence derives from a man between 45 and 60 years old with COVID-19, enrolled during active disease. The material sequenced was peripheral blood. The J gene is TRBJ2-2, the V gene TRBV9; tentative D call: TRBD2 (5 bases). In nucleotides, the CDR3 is TGTGCCAGCAGCGTAGGGGGAGAGCACGGGGAGCTGTTTTTT. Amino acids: CASSVGGEHGELFF.